This T cell receptor beta chain was identified in a study of blood T cell repertoires in COVID-19. Profiled with immunoSEQ multiplex PCR; TCRdb holds only in-frame clones, not every one. Altogether a few hundred thousand clones are present, 75% to 90% being singletons, with the ten largest covering about 4.6%. The sample comprised peripheral blood. The receptor was derived from a middle-aged woman who had recovered from COVID-19.

CDR3: CASRSSYGYTF. For the CDR3, the DNA is TGTGCCAGCAGATCTAGCTATGGCTACACCTTC. V is TRBV12-3 or TRBV12-4 and J is TRBJ1-2; D is unclear. The CDR3 spans 11 residues. Trimming pared 6 bases from V and 4 bases from J, leaving 6 bases between.